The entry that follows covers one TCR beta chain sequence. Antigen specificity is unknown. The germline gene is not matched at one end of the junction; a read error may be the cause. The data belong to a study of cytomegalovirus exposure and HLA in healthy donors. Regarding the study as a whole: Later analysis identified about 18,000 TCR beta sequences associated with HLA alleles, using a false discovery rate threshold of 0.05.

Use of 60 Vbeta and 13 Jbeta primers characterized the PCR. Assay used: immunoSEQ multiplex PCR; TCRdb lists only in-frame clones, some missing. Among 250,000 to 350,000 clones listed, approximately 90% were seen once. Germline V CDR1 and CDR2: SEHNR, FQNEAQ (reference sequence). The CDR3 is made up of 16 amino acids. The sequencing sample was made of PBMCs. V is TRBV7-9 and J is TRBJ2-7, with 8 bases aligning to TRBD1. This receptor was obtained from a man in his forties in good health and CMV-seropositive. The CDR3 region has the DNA TGTGCCAGCAGCGGCTCCGGGACAGGTCATTCCTACGAGCGGTACTTC. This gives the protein CASSGSGTGHSYERYF.